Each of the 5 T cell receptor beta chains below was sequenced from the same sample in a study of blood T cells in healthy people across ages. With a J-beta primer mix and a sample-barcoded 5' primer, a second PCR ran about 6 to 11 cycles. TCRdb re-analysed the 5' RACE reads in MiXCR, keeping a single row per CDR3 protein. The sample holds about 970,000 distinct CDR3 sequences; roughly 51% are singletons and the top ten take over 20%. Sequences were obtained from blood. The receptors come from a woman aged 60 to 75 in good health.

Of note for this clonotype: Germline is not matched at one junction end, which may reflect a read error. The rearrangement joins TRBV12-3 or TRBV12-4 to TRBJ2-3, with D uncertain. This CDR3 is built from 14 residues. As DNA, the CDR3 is TGTGCCGGCAGTTTCTGGGCTAGCACAGATACGCAGTATTTT. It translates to CAGSFWASTDTQYF.

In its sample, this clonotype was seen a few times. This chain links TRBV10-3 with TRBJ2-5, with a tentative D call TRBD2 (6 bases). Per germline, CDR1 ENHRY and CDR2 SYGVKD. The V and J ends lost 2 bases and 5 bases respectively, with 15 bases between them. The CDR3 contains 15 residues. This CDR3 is CAISEGLLAGETQYF. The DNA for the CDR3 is TGTGCCATCAGTGAGGGGTTACTAGCCGGGGAGACCCAGTACTTC.

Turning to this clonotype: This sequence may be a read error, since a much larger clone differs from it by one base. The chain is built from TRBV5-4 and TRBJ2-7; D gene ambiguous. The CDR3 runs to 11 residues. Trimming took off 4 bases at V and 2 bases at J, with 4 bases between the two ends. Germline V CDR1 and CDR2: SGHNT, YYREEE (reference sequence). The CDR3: CASSQPYEQYF. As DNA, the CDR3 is TGTGCCAGCAGCCAGCCCTACGAGCAGTACTTC.

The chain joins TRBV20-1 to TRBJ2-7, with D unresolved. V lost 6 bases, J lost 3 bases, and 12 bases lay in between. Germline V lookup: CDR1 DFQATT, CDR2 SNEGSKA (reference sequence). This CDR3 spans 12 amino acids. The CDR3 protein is CSAPRASYEQYF. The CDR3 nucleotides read TGCAGTGCCCCTCGGGCTAGCTACGAGCAGTACTTC.

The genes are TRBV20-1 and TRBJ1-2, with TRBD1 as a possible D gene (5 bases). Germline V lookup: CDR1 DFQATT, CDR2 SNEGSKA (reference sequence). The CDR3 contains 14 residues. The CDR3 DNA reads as TGCAGCGCCGGGGCAGGGTTCGGGACGGGAGGCTACACCTTC. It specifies CSAGAGFGTGGYTF.